Presented here are 24 T cell receptor beta chains from one specimen sequenced in a study of Ad26.COV2.S vaccination and SARS-CoV-2 variants. Method: immunoSEQ multiplex PCR; TCRdb's copy keeps in-frame clones and lacks some. This repertoire shows more than 150,000 clones, around 85% found once; its top ten account for roughly 6%. The starting material was peripheral blood, obtained after recovery from COVID-19. The receptors originated from a human donor who had recovered from COVID-19.

This clone was observed once. Written as DNA, the CDR3 is TGTGCCAGCAGCTTGCAAGCGGGAGGAGGGTTGGAGACCCAGTACTTC. Residues: CASSLQAGGGLETQYF. This chain joins TRBV5-4 and TRBJ2-5; 9 bases align to TRBD2. V lost 1 base, J lost 5 bases, and 9 bases stayed unmatched. Germline CDR1 reads SGHNT; CDR2 reads YYREEE (reference sequence). The CDR3 consists of 16 residues.

The chain has TRBV3-1 (or the pseudogene TRBV3-2) and TRBJ1-1; D not resolved. V dropped 3 bases and J dropped 10 bases, with 15 bases sitting between them. The CDR3 loop spans 13 amino acids. Per the germline V gene, CDR1 is LGHDT and CDR2 is YNNKEL (reference sequence). This chain's CDR3 is CASSQMDGGAAFF. CDR3 sequence (DNA): TGTGCCAGCAGCCAGATGGACGGTGGTGCAGCTTTCTTT.

The table lists this clone with a count of one. The J gene is TRBJ1-1, the V gene TRBV7-9, with D maybe TRBD1 (5 bases). Trimming pared 4 bases from V and 3 bases from J, leaving 12 bases between. The CDR3 runs 14 residues. Germline V gives CDR1 SEHNR, CDR2 FQNEAQ (reference sequence). In DNA form, the CDR3 reads TGTGCCAGCAGCTCCTTCGGGGGTGACACTGAAGCTTTCTTT. Its translation is CASSSFGGDTEAFF.

V usage is TRBV6-6 and J usage is TRBJ2-1; 13 nucleotides line up with TRBD2. The CDR3 has 16 amino acids. J lost 9 bases, V lost 2 bases, and 7 bases had no gene match. The germline V gene encodes CDR1 MNHNY and CDR2 SVGAGI (reference sequence). CDR3 in amino acids: CASSYRGLAGLIEQFF. In DNA form, the CDR3 reads TGTGCCAGCAGTTACCGGGGACTAGCGGGATTAATTGAGCAGTTCTTC.

The rearrangement links TRBV6-5 to TRBJ2-1, with D possibly matching TRBD2 (6 bases). CDR3 size: 14 residues. Germline CDR1 MNHEY, CDR2 SVGAGI. The germline V and J ends were trimmed by 0 bases and 8 bases, with 11 bases remaining between them. The CDR3 coding sequence is TGTGCCAGCAGTTACTCGGCCCAGCGGGATGAGCAGTTCTTC. Protein: CASSYSAQRDEQFF.

The count of this clone is one. The chain is built from TRBV23-1 and TRBJ1-4; possibly TRBD1 for D (6 bases). TRBV23-1 is labeled an ORF, and its function is uncertain. The CDR3 extends over 15 amino acids. The ends were cut back, 4 bases at V and 8 bases at J, with 17 bases in the middle. CDR3 loop: CASSLPPGGPEKLFF. CDR3 bases: TGCGCCAGCAGTCTACCCCCCGGGGGGCCAGAAAAACTGTTTTTT.

CDR3 protein: CASSPWTSVGNEQFF. The CDR3 nucleotides are TGTGCCAGCAGCCCGTGGACTAGCGTGGGCAATGAGCAGTTCTTC. The chain links TRBV7-9 to TRBJ2-1; 9 nucleotides match TRBD2. V dropped 5 bases and J dropped 6; count of bases not matched to a gene: 8. The CDR3 covers 15 residues. CDR1 SEHNR and CDR2 FQNEAQ come from the germline V gene (reference sequence).

The chain is built from TRBV6-5 and TRBJ1-3; TRBD1 matches 8 bases. Unmatched junction bases numbered 9, after V lost 10 bases and J lost 1 base. Germline-derived CDR1 and CDR2 are MNHEY and SVGAGI. The CDR3 covers 15 residues. CDR3 DNA: TGTGCCACCGTAAAGACAGGGGCTTCTGGAAACACCATATATTTT. It specifies CATVKTGASGNTIYF.

V is TRBV11-3 and J is TRBJ2-2, with D unresolved. V gave up 1 base and J gave up 8 bases, with 14 bases separating them. The CDR3 is 15 residues long. CDR1 and CDR2 from the germline V gene are SGHNT and YENEEA. The CDR3 reads CASSLVYGLTGELFF. CDR3 in DNA: TGTGCCAGCAGCTTAGTCTACGGATTGACGGGGGAGCTGTTTTTT.

The chain combines TRBV7-6 with TRBJ2-5, with 14 bases lining up with TRBD2. The germline gives CDR1 SGHVS, CDR2 FNYEAQ. The CDR3 extends over 15 amino acids. The V gene end was trimmed by 4 bases and the J gene end by 5 bases; junction bases not matched to a gene: 3. The CDR3 reads CASSSRLAGGETQYF. CDR3 sequence (DNA): TGTGCCAGCAGCTCCAGACTAGCGGGGGGGGAGACCCAGTACTTC.

The chain has TRBV5-5 and TRBJ2-3; D remains ambiguous. Per the germline V gene, CDR1 is SGHKS and CDR2 is YYEKEE (reference sequence). V was trimmed by 5 bases and J by 3 bases, leaving 13 bases between them. The CDR3 consists of 14 residues. The CDR3 region is CASSPDPSTDTQYF. CDR3 in DNA: TGTGCCAGCAGTCCGGACCCAAGTACAGATACGCAGTATTTT. The variable domain in full, with the rest retrieved from reference TRBV5-5 and TRBJ2-3, is DAGVTQSPTHLIKTRGQQVTLRCSPISGHKSVSWYQQVLGQGPQFIFQYYEKEERGRGNFPDRFSARQFPNYSSELNVNALLLGDSALYLCASSPDPSTDTQYFGPGTRLTVL.

The gene calls are TRBV5-1 and TRBJ2-3; tentatively, D is TRBD2 (5 bases). CDR1 is SGHRS, CDR2 YFSETQ, per germline. V was shortened by 3 bases and J by 2 bases, with 16 bases between the two germline ends. The CDR3 extends over 16 amino acids. DNA for the CDR3: TGCGCCAGCAGCTCATCTAGCAGAGGTGCCACAGATACGCAGTATTTT. Its translation is CASSSSSRGATDTQYF.

V gene TRBV20-1 combines with J gene TRBJ2-3; tentative D call: TRBD1 (5 bases). The CDR3 totals 14 residues. Trimming removed 6 bases at V and 4 bases at J, with 17 bases between. Germline V lookup: CDR1 DFQATT, CDR2 SNEGSKA (reference sequence). The CDR3, as DNA: TGCAGTGCGAGTAGGACGCAGGGCGCAGATACGCAGTATTTT. Its translation: CSASRTQGADTQYF.

This chain joins TRBV2 and TRBJ2-1; 11 nucleotides line up with TRBD2. The CDR3 consists of 17 residues. Germline loops: CDR1 SNHLY, CDR2 FYNNEI. V shed 6 bases and J 9 bases; nucleotides not matched to a gene: 16. CDR3 nucleotides: TGTGCCAGCAGCGATGAGGGGTGGACTAGCGGGTTTGGTGAGCAGTTCTTC. It specifies CASSDEGWTSGFGEQFF.

The rearrangement links TRBV2 to TRBJ2-1, with no clear D. The ends were cut back, 2 bases at V and 12 bases at J, with 8 bases in the middle. The CDR3 covers 11 residues. The germline gives CDR1 SNHLY, CDR2 FYNNEI. The CDR3 region is CASSENSPQFF. Written as DNA, the CDR3 is TGTGCCAGCAGTGAAAACTCGCCGCAGTTCTTC.

This chain joins TRBV28 and TRBJ2-6; no clear D. V was pared by 6 bases and J by 1 base, with 10 bases between. The CDR3 spans 15 residues. The germline V gene encodes CDR1 MDHEN and CDR2 SYDVKM. CDR3 amino acids: CASRDLGSGANVLTF. CDR3 sequence (DNA): TGTGCCAGCAGAGACCTAGGGTCTGGGGCCAACGTCCTGACTTTC.

This chain connects TRBV7-9 to TRBJ2-6, with D possibly TRBD2 on 5 matching bases. Per the germline V gene, CDR1 is SEHNR and CDR2 is FQNEAQ (reference sequence). The CDR3 consists of 17 residues. Trimming removed 5 bases from V and 0 bases from J, with 14 bases in between. The DNA for the CDR3 is TGTGCCAGCAGCCGGACTCCGCAGAGCTCTGGGGCCAACGTCCTGACTTTC. This gives the protein CASSRTPQSSGANVLTF. Together with reference TRBV7-9 and TRBJ2-6, the CDR3 gives the full variable domain: DTGVSQNPRHKITKRGQNVTFRCDPISEHNRLYWYRQTLGQGPEFLTYFQNEAQLEKSRLLSDRFSAERPKGSFSTLEIQRTEQGDSAMYLCASSRTPQSSGANVLTFGAGSRLTVL.

V usage is TRBV18 and J usage is TRBJ2-7, with TRBD2 matching 8 bases. V shed 3 bases and J 6 bases; nucleotides not matched to a gene: 7. CDR3 length equals 14 residues. The germline V gene has CDR1 KGHSH and CDR2 LQKENI. The CDR3 reads CASSPSGLEAEQYF. CDR3 in DNA: TGTGCCAGCTCACCTTCGGGACTAGAGGCCGAGCAGTACTTC.

This clone appeared once. The chain links TRBV7-2 to TRBJ2-3, with D uncertain. The germline V and J ends were trimmed by 0 bases and 0 bases, with 10 bases remaining between them. Germline lookup yields CDR1 SGHTA and CDR2 FQGNSA. CDR3 length: 16 amino acids. CDR3 region: CASSLAVRRSTDTQYF. CDR3 nucleotide sequence: TGTGCCAGCAGCTTAGCGGTTAGGCGGAGCACAGATACGCAGTATTTT.

The chain joins TRBV19 to TRBJ2-1; 11 bases match TRBD2. V gave up 7 bases and J gave up 6 bases; unmatched junction bases: 8. The CDR3 is 15 amino acids. Per germline, CDR1 LNHDA and CDR2 SQIVND (reference sequence). The CDR3 bases are TGTGCCAGTACCCCGACTAGCGGGGTGCTCAATGAGCAGTTCTTC. Protein sequence: CASTPTSGVLNEQFF.

A remark on this clone: One junction end disagrees with the germline gene, perhaps due to a read error. The chain is built from TRBV5-5 and TRBJ2-1, with 14 bases fitting TRBD2. The CDR3 has 14 amino acids. Germline-derived CDR1 and CDR2 are SGHKS and YYEKEE (reference sequence). CDR3 bases: TGTGCCAGCAGCGAGGGACTAGCGGGAGTACGAGGAATCTTC. This codes for CASSEGLAGVRGIF.

The chain uses TRBV3-1 (or the pseudogene TRBV3-2) and TRBJ2-7; D not resolved. V was pared by 3 bases and J by 1 base, with 10 bases between. Germline CDR1 LGHDT, CDR2 YNNKEL (reference sequence). The CDR3 sequence is 14 residues long. Here the CDR3 reads CASSQDLNSYEQYF. In DNA form, the CDR3 reads TGTGCCAGCAGCCAGGACCTTAATTCCTACGAGCAGTACTTC.

This chain uses TRBV5-4 with TRBJ1-6, with TRBD1 matching over 10 bases. With 10 bases clipped from V and 10 bases from J, the junction kept 11 bases outside the gene matches. This CDR3 contains 14 residues. Germline assignment: CDR1 SGHNT and CDR2 YYREEE (reference sequence). The CDR3 sequence: CASFSGTGESPLHF. In nucleotides, the CDR3 is TGTGCCTCCTTTAGCGGGACAGGGGAATCACCCCTCCACTTT.

The chain combines TRBV18 with TRBJ2-5, with D unclear. The CDR3 is made up of 12 amino acids. V was cut by 3 bases and J by 9 bases, with 11 bases left in between. Germline assignment: CDR1 KGHSH and CDR2 LQKENI. The CDR3 nucleotides read TGTGCCAGCTCACCCCCATCGGCGCCCCAGTACTTC. Protein product: CASSPPSAPQYF.